This TCR beta chain derives from a study of blood T cell repertoires in COVID-19. The method was immunoSEQ multiplex PCR; TCRdb's version includes in-frame clones alone and lacks a portion of them. This sample yields roughly 100,000 clones, of which around 90% are seen a single time; roughly 8.3% belongs to the top ten. Germline-derived CDR1 and CDR2 are MNHEY and SVGAGI. Germline trimming cut 5 bases from V and 5 bases from J; bases unmatched to any gene: 7. CDR3 size: 15 residues. The source is a woman in her seventies with acute or convalescent COVID-19. The gene calls are TRBV6-5 and TRBJ2-3; 10 positions agree with TRBD2. Sequencing used peripheral blood. Here the CDR3 reads CASSRSGGAEDTQYF. CDR3 in DNA: TGTGCCAGCAGTCGAAGCGGGGGGGCGGAAGATACGCAGTATTTT.